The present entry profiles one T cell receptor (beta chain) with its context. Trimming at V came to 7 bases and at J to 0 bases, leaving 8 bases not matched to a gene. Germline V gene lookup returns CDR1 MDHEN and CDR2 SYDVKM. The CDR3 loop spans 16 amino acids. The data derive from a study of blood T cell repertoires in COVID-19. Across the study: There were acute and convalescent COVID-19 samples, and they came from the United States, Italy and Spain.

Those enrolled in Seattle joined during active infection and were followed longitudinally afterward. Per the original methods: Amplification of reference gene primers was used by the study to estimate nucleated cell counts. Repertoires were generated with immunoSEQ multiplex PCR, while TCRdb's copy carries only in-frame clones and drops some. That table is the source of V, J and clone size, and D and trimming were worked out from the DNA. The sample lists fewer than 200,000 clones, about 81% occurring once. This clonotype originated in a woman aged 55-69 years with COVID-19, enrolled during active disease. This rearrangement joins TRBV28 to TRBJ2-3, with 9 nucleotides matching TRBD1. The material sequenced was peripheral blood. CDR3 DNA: TGTGCCAGCACCAAGACAGGGGGGGTTAGCACAGATACGCAGTATTTT. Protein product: CASTKTGGVSTDTQYF.